This record concerns one T cell receptor (beta chain) sequence. Histologic diagnosis was independently verified by two lung pathologists. The entry originates in a study of immune evolution from preneoplasia to lung adenocarcinoma. CDR1 is MGHRA, CDR2 YSYEKL, per germline. Trimming stripped 5 bases from V and 7 bases from J, with 14 bases between. The CDR3 has 13 residues. The method was immunoSEQ multiplex PCR; TCRdb's version includes in-frame clones alone and lacks a portion of them. In the table there are thousands of clones, about 85% of which are singletons. The sample consisted of FFPE adjacent normal lung tissue. The receptor was isolated from a person between 65 and 79 years old with lung adenocarcinoma. The chain recombines TRBV4-1 with TRBJ1-2, with D possibly TRBD1 on 6 matching bases. The CDR3 coding sequence is TGCGCCAGCAGCGGCCCCGGGGGCGGTGGCTACACCTTC. It encodes CASSGPGGGGYTF.